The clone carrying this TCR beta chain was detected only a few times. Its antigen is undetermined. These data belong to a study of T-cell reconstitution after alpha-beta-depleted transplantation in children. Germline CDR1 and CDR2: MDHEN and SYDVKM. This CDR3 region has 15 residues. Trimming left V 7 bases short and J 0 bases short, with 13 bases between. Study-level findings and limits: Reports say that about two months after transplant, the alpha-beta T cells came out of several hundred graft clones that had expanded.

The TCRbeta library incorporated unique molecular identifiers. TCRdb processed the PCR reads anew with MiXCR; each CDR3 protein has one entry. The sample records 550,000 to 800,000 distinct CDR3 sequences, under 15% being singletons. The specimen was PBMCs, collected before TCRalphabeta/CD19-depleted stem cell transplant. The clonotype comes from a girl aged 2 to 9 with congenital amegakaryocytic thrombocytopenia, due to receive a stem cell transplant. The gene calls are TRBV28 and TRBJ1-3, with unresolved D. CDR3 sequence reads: CASTASVHSGNTIYF. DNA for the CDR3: TGTGCCAGCACCGCGTCCGTCCACTCTGGAAACACCATATATTTT.